This T cell receptor (beta chain) was retrieved from a study of T cell responses to AZD1222 COVID-19 vaccine listed by TCRdb under 2021. With respect to the entire study: A total of roughly 240 trial participants underwent TCR sequencing, of whom 207 received two doses of AZD1222 and some 26 received two doses of the MenACWY control vaccine. Trial participants were enrolled by age into 18-55, 56-69 and 70-plus year subgroups, with roughly 150, 30 and 60 TCR-sequenced participants respectively. What the work shows at the level of the full study, not this receptor alone: Conclusions about previously exposed vaccinees are limited, since just six or seven AZD1222 recipients were seropositive for SARS-CoV-2 at baseline. Because no day 14 peak-response samples were available, the repertoires could be characterized only after the peak T cell response. The vaccine-associated CD4 TCRs covered the entire spike protein, and the dominant responses fell in regions 160-218 and 743-854. Reportedly, close to half of the unique spike-specific TCRs recognized epitopes lying outside the regions that are mutated in the B.1.351 and B.1.1.7 variants. The 56-69-year group was small, and its depth increase did not reach significance, likely because of low power. Participants were mostly white British, with more females than males. The authors suggested clonal diversity may have been underestimated. A significant rise in spike-specific TCR breadth and depth was observed after two AZD1222 doses relative to day 0 and relative to MenACWY recipients.

The CDR3 regions of human TCRbeta chains were subjected to immunosequencing. Processing in the source paper ran as follows. TCRs in the repertoires were compared against a reference library of SARS-CoV-2-specific TCRs that had been generated with the MIRA antigen-specificity platform. Breadth was defined as the fraction of unique TCRs that were SARS-CoV-2-associated. Depth was defined as the fraction of total T cells that were SARS-CoV-2-associated. Using the MIRA data, each spike-specific TCR was mapped to the spike region that the TCR reacts to and placed in a CD4 or CD8 class. Log10-transformed breadth and depth values were compared by one-way ANOVA with Sidak's multiple comparisons tests. As stored in TCRdb, this immuneACCESS dataset retains in-frame rearrangements with V and J assigned. A fraction of the clones does not appear; measured against another copy, unresolved V genes explain less than half of the discrepancy, and the remainder lacks a known reason. V and J calls and clone size are given by that table; D and trimming were obtained from the DNA. This sample lists around 120,000 clones; about 88% were detected once. The top ten clonotypes cover roughly a sixth of the sample.

This specimen's time point label, per the study, means: baseline before first vaccination. Taken with the paper, the label for treatment or condition translates to: meningococcal conjugate vaccine given as trial control. Vaccinee samples were obtained from the UK trials COV001 and COV002, which included a single-blind randomized controlled phase 2/3 trial of AZD1222 (ChAdOx1 nCoV-19) in healthy adults. For TCRbeta chain sequencing, PBMC samples from trial participants were taken at day 0 and at day 28 after the second dose. About this clone: No cognate antigen has been identified for it. No much larger clone is present one base from it, and per-base qualities are unavailable.

V lost 0 bases and J lost 9 bases, and the count of bases not matched to a germline gene is 7. The germline V gene (reference sequence) provides CDR1 SSHAT and CDR2 FNYEAQ. CDR3 length: 15 amino acids, cysteine to phenylalanine. Only the CDR3 DNA stays, 45 bases, in frame from base 1. This receptor chain uses TRBV7-7 and TRBJ2-1; 8 central bases correspond to TRBD2. Here the sequenced sample was peripheral blood, taken on day 0 of MenACWY control vaccination. The source of this sequence is an adult in good health. The DNA sequence is TGTGCCAGCAGCTTAGCGGGCCCCGGGACTAGTGAGCAGTTCTTC. This codes for CASSLAGPGTSEQFF.